This T cell receptor beta chain comes out of a study of T cell responses to AZD1222 COVID-19 vaccine. Comments on this clone: Antigen unknown.

Analysis merged second doses at about 4 or about 12 weeks. The method was immunoSEQ multiplex PCR; TCRdb's version includes in-frame clones alone and lacks a portion of them. Among over 130,000 clones listed, 80% to 95% were seen once. Study results and caveats: Just a handful of people given AZD1222 tested seropositive at baseline. The peak T cell response came first, and repertoires were sampled only after it.

The CDR3 has 15 residues. Trimming cost V 0 bases and J 5 bases; bases outside gene matches: 3. Germline CDR1 SGHRS, CDR2 YFSETQ. The chain couples TRBV5-1 to TRBJ2-1; TRBD2 matches 9 bases. The TCR was taken from an adult who received the AZD1222 COVID-19 vaccine. The sequencing here drew on peripheral blood, taken 28 days after the second AZD1222 dose. Written as DNA, the CDR3 is TGCGCCAGCAGCTTGGTGGTAGCGGGGGACAATGAGCAGTTCTTC. Amino acids: CASSLVVAGDNEQFF.